The clone carrying this TCR beta chain was found once. Repertoires were generated with immunoSEQ multiplex PCR, while TCRdb's copy carries only in-frame clones and drops some. The sample shows fewer than 200,000 clones, about 85% of them seen only once. This specimen comes from a study of blood T cell repertoires in COVID-19. Trimming at V came to 6 bases and at J to 0 bases, leaving 7 bases not matched to a gene. The CDR3 is made up of 15 amino acids. The germline V gene has CDR1 SGDLS and CDR2 YYNGEE. The specimen was peripheral blood. The receptor was derived from a man in his sixties who had recovered from COVID-19. J is TRBJ2-3 and V is TRBV9; 7 bases fit TRBD1. CDR3 in amino acids: CASKGTAMSTDTQYF. In DNA, the CDR3 is TGTGCCAGCAAGGGGACAGCCATGAGCACAGATACGCAGTATTTT.